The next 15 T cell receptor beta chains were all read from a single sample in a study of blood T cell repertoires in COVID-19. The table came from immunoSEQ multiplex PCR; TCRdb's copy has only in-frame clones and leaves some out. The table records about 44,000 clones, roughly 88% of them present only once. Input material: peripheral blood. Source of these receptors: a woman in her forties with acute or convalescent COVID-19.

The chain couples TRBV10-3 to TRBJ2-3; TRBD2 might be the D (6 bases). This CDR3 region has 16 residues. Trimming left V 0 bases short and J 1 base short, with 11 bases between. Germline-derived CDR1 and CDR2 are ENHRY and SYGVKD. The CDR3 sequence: CAISESEGGGTDTQYF. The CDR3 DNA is TGTGCCATCAGTGAGTCGGAGGGCGGGGGCACAGATACGCAGTATTTT.

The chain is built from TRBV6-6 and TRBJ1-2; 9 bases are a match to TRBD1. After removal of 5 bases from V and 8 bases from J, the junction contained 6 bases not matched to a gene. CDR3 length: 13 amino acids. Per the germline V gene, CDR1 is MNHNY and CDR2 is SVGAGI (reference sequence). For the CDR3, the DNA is TGTGCCAGCAGTAACCGGGACAGGGAGGGCTACACCTTC. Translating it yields CASSNRDREGYTF.

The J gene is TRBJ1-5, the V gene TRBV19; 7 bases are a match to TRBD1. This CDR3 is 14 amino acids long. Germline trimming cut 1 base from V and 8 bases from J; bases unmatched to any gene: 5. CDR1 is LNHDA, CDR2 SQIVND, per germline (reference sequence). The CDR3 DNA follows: TGTGCCAGTAGTATAGTAGGGGGCCAGGAGCCCCAGCATTTT. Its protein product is CASSIVGGQEPQHF.

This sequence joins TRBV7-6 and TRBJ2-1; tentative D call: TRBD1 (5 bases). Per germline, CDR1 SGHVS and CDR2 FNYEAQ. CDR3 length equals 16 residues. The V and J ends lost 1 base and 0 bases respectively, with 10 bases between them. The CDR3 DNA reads TGTGCCAGCAGCTTAGAAATCCAGGGCTCCTACAATGAGCAGTTCTTC. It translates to CASSLEIQGSYNEQFF.

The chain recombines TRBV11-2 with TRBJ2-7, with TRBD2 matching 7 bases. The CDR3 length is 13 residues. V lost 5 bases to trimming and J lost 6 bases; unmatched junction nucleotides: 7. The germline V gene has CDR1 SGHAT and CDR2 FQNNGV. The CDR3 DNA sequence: TGTGCCAGCAGCACGCGGGAGCTCCGCGAGCAGTACTTC. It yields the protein CASSTRELREQYF.

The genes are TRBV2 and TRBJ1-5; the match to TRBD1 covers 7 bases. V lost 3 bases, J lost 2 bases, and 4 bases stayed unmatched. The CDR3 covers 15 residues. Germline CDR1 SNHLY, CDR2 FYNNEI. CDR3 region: CASSDFRGGNQPQHF. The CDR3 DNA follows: TGTGCCAGCAGTGATTTCAGGGGGGGCAATCAGCCCCAGCATTTT.

The CDR3: CASSLEGQSSNQPQHF. The CDR3 DNA follows: TGTGCCAGCAGCTTAGAGGGGCAGAGTAGCAATCAGCCCCAGCATTTT. The rearrangement links TRBV7-2 to TRBJ1-5, with D perhaps TRBD1 (5 bases). The V gene's germline CDR1 is SGHTA and CDR2 FQGNSA. Trimming left V 1 base short and J 0 bases short, with 10 bases between. The CDR3 length is 16 residues.

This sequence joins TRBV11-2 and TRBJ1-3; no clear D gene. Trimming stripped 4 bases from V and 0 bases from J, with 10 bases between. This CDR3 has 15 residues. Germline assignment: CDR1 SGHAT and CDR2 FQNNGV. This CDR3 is CASSSRFDSGNTIYF. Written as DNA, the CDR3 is TGTGCCAGCAGCTCCCGGTTTGACTCTGGAAACACCATATATTTT.

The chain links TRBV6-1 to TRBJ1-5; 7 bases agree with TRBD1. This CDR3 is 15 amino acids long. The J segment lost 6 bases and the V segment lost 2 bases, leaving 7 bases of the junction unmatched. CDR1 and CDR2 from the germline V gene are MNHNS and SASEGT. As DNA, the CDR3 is TGTGCCAGCAGTGAACCGACAGACAGGGCTCAGCCCCAGCATTTT. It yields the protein CASSEPTDRAQPQHF.

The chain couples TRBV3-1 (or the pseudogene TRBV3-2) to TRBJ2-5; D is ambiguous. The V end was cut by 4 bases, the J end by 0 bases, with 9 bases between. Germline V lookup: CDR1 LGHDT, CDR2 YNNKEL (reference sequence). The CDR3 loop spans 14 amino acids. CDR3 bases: TGTGCCAGCAGCCTGGCTTCGTACCAAGAGACCCAGTACTTC. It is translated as CASSLASYQETQYF.

The CDR3 DNA reads as TGTGCCAGCAGCCCCCCGAGGGTTCGACGGTCCGGGGAGCTGTTTTTT. Translated, it gives CASSPPRVRRSGELFF. The rearrangement uses TRBV9 and TRBJ2-2; perhaps TRBD2 as D (5 bases). The CDR3 sequence is 16 residues long. V was shortened by 4 bases and J by 6 bases, with 19 bases between the two germline ends. Germline lookup yields CDR1 SGDLS and CDR2 YYNGEE.

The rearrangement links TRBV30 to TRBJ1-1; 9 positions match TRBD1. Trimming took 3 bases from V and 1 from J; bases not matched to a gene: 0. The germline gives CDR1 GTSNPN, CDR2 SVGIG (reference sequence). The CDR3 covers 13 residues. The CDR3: CAWRDRGNTEAFF. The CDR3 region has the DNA TGTGCCTGGAGGGACAGGGGGAACACTGAAGCTTTCTTT.

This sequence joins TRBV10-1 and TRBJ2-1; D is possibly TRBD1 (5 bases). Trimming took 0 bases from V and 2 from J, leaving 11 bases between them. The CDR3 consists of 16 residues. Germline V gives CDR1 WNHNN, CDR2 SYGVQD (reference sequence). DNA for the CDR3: TGCGCCAGCAGTGAGTCAAGGGGTTCTACCTACAATGAGCAGTTCTTC. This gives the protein CASSESRGSTYNEQFF.

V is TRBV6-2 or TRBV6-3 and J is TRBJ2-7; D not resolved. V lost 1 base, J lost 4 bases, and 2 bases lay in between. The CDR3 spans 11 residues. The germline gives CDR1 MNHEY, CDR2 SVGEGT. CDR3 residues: CASSYLYEQYF. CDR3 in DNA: TGTGCCAGCAGTTACTTATACGAGCAGTACTTC.

The CDR3 DNA reads TGTGCCAGCAGTTTGCTGGACACCTACGAGCAGTACTTC. Protein sequence: CASSLLDTYEQYF. This sequence joins TRBV28 and TRBJ2-7; D is perhaps TRBD1 (5 bases). CDR3 size: 13 residues. V was trimmed by 3 bases and J by 2 bases, leaving 8 bases between them. Germline V CDR1 and CDR2: MDHEN, SYDVKM. The full variable domain, rest sourced from reference TRBV28 and TRBJ2-7, is DVKVTQSSRYLVKRTGEKVFLECVQDMDHENMFWYRQDPGLGLRLIYFSYDVKMKEKGDIPEGYSVSREKKERFSLILESASTNQTSMYLCASSLLDTYEQYFGPGTRLTVT.